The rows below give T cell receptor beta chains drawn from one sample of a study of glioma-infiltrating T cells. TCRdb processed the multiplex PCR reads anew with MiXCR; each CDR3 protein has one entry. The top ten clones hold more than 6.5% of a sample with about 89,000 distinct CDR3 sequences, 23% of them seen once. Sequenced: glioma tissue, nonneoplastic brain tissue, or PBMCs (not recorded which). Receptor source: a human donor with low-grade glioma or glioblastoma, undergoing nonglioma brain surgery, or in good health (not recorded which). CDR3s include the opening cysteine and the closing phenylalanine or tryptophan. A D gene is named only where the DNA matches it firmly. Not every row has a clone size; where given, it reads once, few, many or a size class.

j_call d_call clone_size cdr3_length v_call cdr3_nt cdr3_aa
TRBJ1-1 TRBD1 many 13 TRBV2 TGTGCCAGCAACCGGGACAGGGGGGGGCGAGCTTTCTTT CASNRDRGGRAFF
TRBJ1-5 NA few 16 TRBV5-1 TGCGCCAGCAGCTTGGCCCCAGGGAGTGGCAATCAGCCCCAGCATTTT CASSLAPGSGNQPQHF
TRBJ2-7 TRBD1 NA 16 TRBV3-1 TGTGCCAGCAGCCAAGATCTCGGGACAGGGGGCCGAGAGCAGTACTTC CASSQDLGTGGREQYF
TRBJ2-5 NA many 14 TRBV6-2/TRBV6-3 TGTGCCAGCAGTTACCCGGACAATGTTTGGACCCAGTACTTC CASSYPDNVWTQYF
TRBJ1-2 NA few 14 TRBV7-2 TGTGCCAGCAGCGTTCAGGGTGTCGGGTATGGCTACACCTTC CASSVQGVGYGYTF
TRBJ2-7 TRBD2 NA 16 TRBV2 TGTGCCAGCAGTGAATCGTCCGGGAGGCTATCCTACGAGCAGTACTTT CASSESSGRLSYEQYF
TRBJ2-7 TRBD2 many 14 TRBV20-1 TGCAGTGCCCAAGGGACTAGCGAGTTCTACGAGCAGTACTTC CSAQGTSEFYEQYF
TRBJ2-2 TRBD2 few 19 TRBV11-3 TGTGCCAGCAGCTTAGATCGTCGGACTAGCGGGTCGAACACCGGGGAGCTGTTTTTT CASSLDRRTSGSNTGELFF
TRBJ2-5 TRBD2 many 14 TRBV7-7 TGTGCCAGCAGCCAAGCGGGGGTGGCAGAGACCCAGTACTTC CASSQAGVAETQYF
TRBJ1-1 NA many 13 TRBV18 TGTGCCAGCTCCGAGGAGCAGAACACTGAAGCTTTCTTT CASSEEQNTEAFF
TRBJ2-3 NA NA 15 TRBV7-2 TGTGCCAGCAGCCCCCAGGGGGGCAGCACAGATACGCAGTATTTT CASSPQGGSTDTQYF
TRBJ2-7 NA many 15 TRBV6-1 TGTGCCAGCAGTGATCGGACGACAGTTACCTACGAGCAGTACTTC CASSDRTTVTYEQYF
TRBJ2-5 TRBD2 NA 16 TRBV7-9 TGTGCCAGCAGCTTACGAGCGGGAAACGGTGGAGAGACCCAGTACTTC CASSLRAGNGGETQYF
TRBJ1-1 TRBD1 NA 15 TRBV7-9 TGTGCCAGCAGCTCATCAGGGGGCATGGCCACTGAAGCTTTCTTT CASSSSGGMATEAFF
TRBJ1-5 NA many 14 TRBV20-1 TGCAGTGCTGACCCCTCGGGGGGGCATCAGCCCCAGCATTTT CSADPSGGHQPQHF
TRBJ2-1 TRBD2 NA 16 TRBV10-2 TGTGCCAGCAGACTCTCCGGGACTAAGGCGAGGAATGAGCAGTTCTTC CASRLSGTKARNEQFF
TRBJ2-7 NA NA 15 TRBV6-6 TGTGCCAGCAGTTACCCGAGTTTGGGTTCCTACAAGCAGTACTTC CASSYPSLGSYKQYF
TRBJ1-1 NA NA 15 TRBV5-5 TGTGCCAGCAGCTTATTTGAGGAGGGTCGGACTGAAGCTTTCTTT CASSLFEEGRTEAFF
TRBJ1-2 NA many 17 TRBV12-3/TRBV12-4 TGTGCCAGCAGGGCGGGACTCACCTCTAAACAGAACTATGGCTACACCTTC CASRAGLTSKQNYGYTF
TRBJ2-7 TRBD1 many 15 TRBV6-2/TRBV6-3 TGTGCCAGCAGTTACGACAGGGGCGACACCTACGAGCAGTACTTC CASSYDRGDTYEQYF
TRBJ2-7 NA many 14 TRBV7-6 TGTGCCAGCAGCCCAGGACAGAGCTCCTACGAGCAGTACTTC CASSPGQSSYEQYF
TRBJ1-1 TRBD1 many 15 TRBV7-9 TGTGCCAGCAGCTTAGGGGGGACAGGGAACGCCGAAGCTTTCTTT CASSLGGTGNAEAFF
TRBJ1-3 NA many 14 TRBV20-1 TGCAGTGCTAGTTACCAGGGAGCTGGAAACACCATATATTTT CSASYQGAGNTIYF
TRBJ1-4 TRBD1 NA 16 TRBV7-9 TGTGCCAGCAGCACGGGACAGGGATTAGAAAATGAAAAACTGTTTTTT CASSTGQGLENEKLFF
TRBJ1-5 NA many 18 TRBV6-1 TGTGCCAGCAGTCCAGAACCCTTTACGGGGCGTCTGAACCAGCCCCAGCATTTT CASSPEPFTGRLNQPQHF
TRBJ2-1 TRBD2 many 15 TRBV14 TGTGCCAGCAGCCAAGGGCTAGCGGGGTACAATGAGCAGTTCTTC CASSQGLAGYNEQFF
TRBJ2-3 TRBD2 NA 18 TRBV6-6 TGTGCCAGCAGTTACTCCGGGGGAGCGGGGGCCGACACAGATACGCAGTATTTT CASSYSGGAGADTDTQYF
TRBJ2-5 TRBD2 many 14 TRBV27 TGTGCCAGCGCCCAGCGGGGGAGTCAAGAGACCCAGTACTTC CASAQRGSQETQYF
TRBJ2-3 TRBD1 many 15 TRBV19 TGCGCCAGCAGCTTGCGGGACAGGAGCACAGATACGCAGTATTTT CASSLRDRSTDTQYF
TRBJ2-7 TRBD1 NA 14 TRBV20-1 TGCAGTGCTAGAGTTCAGACAGGGGGCCACGAGCAGTACTTC CSARVQTGGHEQYF
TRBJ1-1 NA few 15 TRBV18 TGTGCCAGCTCACCGCACAGGGAGATAAACACTGAAGCTTTCTTT CASSPHREINTEAFF
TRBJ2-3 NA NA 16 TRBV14 TGTGCCAGCAGCTACATCGGGACCCGACATCGAGATACGCAGTATTTT CASSYIGTRHRDTQYF
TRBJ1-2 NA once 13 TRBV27 TGTGCCAGCAGCTCCGACGGTACCTATGGCTACACCTTC CASSSDGTYGYTF
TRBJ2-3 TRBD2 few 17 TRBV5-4 TGTGCCAGCAGCTACCCCAAACTAGCGGGGGGAGGAGATACGCAGTATTTT CASSYPKLAGGGDTQYF
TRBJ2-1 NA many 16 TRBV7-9 TGTGCCAGCAGTAGCTTAGCGGGTGGACAGTACAATGAGCAGTTCTTC CASSSLAGGQYNEQFF
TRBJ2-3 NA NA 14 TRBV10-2 TGCGCCAGCAGTGATGGCCAGGCTAGGGGTAAGCAGTATTTT CASSDGQARGKQYF
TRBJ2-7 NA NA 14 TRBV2 TGTGCCAGCAGTGAACAAGGATATACCTACGAGCAGTACTTC CASSEQGYTYEQYF
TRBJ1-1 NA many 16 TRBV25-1 TGTGCCAGCAGTGAATTCGCTTCTTCCGTGAACACTGAAGCTTTCTTT CASSEFASSVNTEAFF
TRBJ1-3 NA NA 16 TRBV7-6 TGTGCCAGCAGCTTAAACAGGGCCCACTCTGGAAACACCATATATTTT CASSLNRAHSGNTIYF
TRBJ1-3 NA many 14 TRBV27 TGTGCCAGCAGAACAACGTTACGGGGAAACACCATATATTTT CASRTTLRGNTIYF
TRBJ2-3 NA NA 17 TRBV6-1 TGTGCCAGCAGTGAAGAAAGAGCCTCACGAGCCAAAGATACGCAGTATTTT CASSEERASRAKDTQYF
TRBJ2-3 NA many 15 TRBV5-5 TGTGCCAGCAGTAGGGCTGGTACTAGCACAGATACGCAGTATTTT CASSRAGTSTDTQYF
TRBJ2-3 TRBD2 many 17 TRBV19 TGTGCCAGTAGTATTTCCGGACTAGCGGGCAGCACAGATACGCAGTATTTT CASSISGLAGSTDTQYF
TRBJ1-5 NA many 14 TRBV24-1 TGTGCCACCACTGTAACTACCGACAATCAGCCCCAGCATTTT CATTVTTDNQPQHF
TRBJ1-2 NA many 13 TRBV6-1 TGTGCCAGCAGTCGGGACACTAACTATGGCTACACCTTC CASSRDTNYGYTF
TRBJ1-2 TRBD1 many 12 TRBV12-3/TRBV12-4 TGTGCCAGCAGTGGGACAGGCCGTCCCTACACCTTC CASSGTGRPYTF